Given below is one TCR beta chain in context. This sample was taken from a study of shared clonotypes between healthy human individuals. On the study more broadly: Used for every donor were three CD4 naive, three CD4 memory, two CD8 naive and one CD8 memory plate.

Researchers divided each subset's genomic DNA evenly across several immunoSEQ plates. The DNA input per sorted-subset replicate PCR was about 0.2 ug, corresponding to around 28,000 T cell genomes. Here immunoSEQ multiplex PCR was the method, and the copy in TCRdb shows in-frame clones only, minus some. The profile covers some 1,600,000 clones, with 95% to 99% appearing a single time and about 0.42% taken by the ten largest. The CDR3 is 17 residues long. V was clipped by 5 bases and J by 3 bases; unmatched bases: 14. Germline V lookup: CDR1 MNHEY, CDR2 SMNVEV (reference sequence). The genes are TRBV27 and TRBJ2-7; 9 positions match TRBD1. Material for sequencing was naive CD4+ T cells sorted from blood. The subset is: CD45RA+ positively selected. The receptor was isolated from a man aged 25 to 40 in good health. The CDR3 loop reads CASSRSVTGTGFYEQYF. As DNA, the CDR3 is TGTGCCAGCAGTCGATCGGTCACCGGGACAGGGTTCTACGAGCAGTACTTC.